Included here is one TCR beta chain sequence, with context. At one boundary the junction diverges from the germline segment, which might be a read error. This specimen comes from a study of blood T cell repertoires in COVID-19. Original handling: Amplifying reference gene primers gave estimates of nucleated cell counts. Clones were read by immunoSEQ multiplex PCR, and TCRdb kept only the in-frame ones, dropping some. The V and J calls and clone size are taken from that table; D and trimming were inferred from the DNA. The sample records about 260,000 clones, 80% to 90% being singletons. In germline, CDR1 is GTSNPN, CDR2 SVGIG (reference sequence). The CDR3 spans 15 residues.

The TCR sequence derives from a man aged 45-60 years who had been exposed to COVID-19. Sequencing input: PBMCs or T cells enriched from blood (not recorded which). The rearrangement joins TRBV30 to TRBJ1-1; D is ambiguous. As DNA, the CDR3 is TGTGCCTGGAGCCCCCACCCGGGCGGGAACGCTGAAGCTTTCTTT. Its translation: CAWSPHPGGNAEAFF.